The sequence of this T cell receptor beta chain was determined in a study of T cell changes during pregnancy in multiple sclerosis (dated by TCRdb to the late 2010s). At the level of the whole study: The study looked at changes in the T cell repertoire across pregnancy in women with multiple sclerosis.

Worth noting for this clone: Its antigen target is currently unknown. Per-base quality was not reported, and no clone a single base away is much larger than it.

Libraries were built with the immunoSEQ multiplex PCR assay. This immuneACCESS table, as held by TCRdb, lists in-frame sequences with V and J called but not all clones. Of the missing ones, under half trace to an unresolved V gene in checked studies; the others have no known cause. Present in this sample are tens of thousands of clones, around 89% of which were seen just once. The ten largest clones represent under 9% of the sample. Trimmed from V: 2 bases; trimmed from J: 3 bases; junction bases lacking a gene match: 2. The CDR3 covers 14 residues, taking in both the cysteine and the phenylalanine. The read is trimmed to its CDR3 DNA, 42 bases read in frame from base 1. CDR1 and CDR2, per the germline V gene, are ENHRY and SYGVKD.

The chain is assembled from TRBV10-3 and TRBJ2-7; TRBD1 lines up with 9 middle nucleotides. This receptor was obtained from a female donor with multiple sclerosis, enrolled in a pregnancy study. Specimen: CD8+ T cells from peripheral blood mononuclear cells, collected in the first trimester of pregnancy. For the CDR3, the sequence is CAISETGGNYEQYF. The nucleotides read TGTGCCATCAGTGAGACAGGGGGCAACTACGAGCAGTACTTC.